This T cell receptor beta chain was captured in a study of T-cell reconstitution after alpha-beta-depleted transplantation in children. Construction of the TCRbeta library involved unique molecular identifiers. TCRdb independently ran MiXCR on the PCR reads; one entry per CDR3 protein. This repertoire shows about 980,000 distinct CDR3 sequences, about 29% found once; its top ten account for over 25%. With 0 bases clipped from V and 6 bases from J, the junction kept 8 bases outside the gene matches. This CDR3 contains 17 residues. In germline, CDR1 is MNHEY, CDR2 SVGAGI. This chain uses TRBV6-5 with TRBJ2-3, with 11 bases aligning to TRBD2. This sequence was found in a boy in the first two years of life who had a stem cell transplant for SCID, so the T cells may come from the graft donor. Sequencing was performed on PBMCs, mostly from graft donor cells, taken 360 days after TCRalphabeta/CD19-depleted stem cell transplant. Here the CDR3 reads CASSYSRSSGGHDTQYF. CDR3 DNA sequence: TGTGCCAGCAGTTACTCGAGGTCTAGCGGGGGGCACGATACGCAGTATTTT.